A single sample gave rise to the 3 T cell receptor beta chains below, sequenced in a study of control samples from healthy donors and cancer patients. Using immunoSEQ multiplex PCR, the repertoire was profiled, and TCRdb retains in-frame clones only, with some absent. The sample carries some 70,000 clones, over 80% recorded once. Sequences were obtained from blood. The source is a man aged 60 to 75 in good health.

The chain couples TRBV7-3 to TRBJ2-3, with D tentatively TRBD1 (7 bases). Deletions cut 6 bases from V and 10 bases from J, with 14 bases between. CDR1 and CDR2 from the germline V gene are SGHTA and FQGTGA. This CDR3 comprises 12 residues. CDR3 nucleotide sequence: TGTGCCAGCAGTCAGGGGGGATATTCGCAGTATTTT. Translation gives CASSQGGYSQYF.

CDR3 residues: CASSSRGTKAYEQYF. CDR3 DNA: TGTGCCAGCAGCTCGCGGGGGACAAAGGCCTACGAGCAGTACTTC. The chain links TRBV7-2 to TRBJ2-7; D possibly corresponds to TRBD2 (7 bases). The CDR3 contains 15 residues. V shed 4 bases and J shed 2 bases, with 15 bases lying between them. The germline gives CDR1 SGHTA, CDR2 FQGNSA.

This chain joins TRBV29-1 and TRBJ2-3, with TRBD2 identical over 10 bases. The germline CDR1 and CDR2 sequences are SQVTM and ANQGSEA. Germline trimming cut 5 bases from V and 1 base from J; bases unmatched to any gene: 3. This CDR3 spans 14 amino acids. The chain's CDR3 is CSVRTSGGTDTQYF. The DNA for the CDR3 is TGCAGCGTTCGGACTAGCGGTGGCACAGATACGCAGTATTTT.